This passage covers 17 T cell receptor beta chains from one sample sequenced in a study of blood T cell repertoires in COVID-19 (TCRdb year 2020). Library method: the immunoSEQ multiplex PCR assay. TCRdb re-hosts the immuneACCESS table, in-frame sequences only. Its copies lack some clones; in the studies checked, an unresolved V gene accounts for under half of them, and the cause for the rest is not known. Counted in this sample were 110,000 to 150,000 clones; around 89% of them appeared once. Under 3.5% of the sample rests with the top ten. Input material: peripheral blood. Receptors originate from a woman in her sixties with active COVID-19.

The chain carries TRBV25-1 and TRBJ1-1; D might be TRBD1 (6 bases). Trimming cost V 10 bases and J 7 bases, with 13 bases left between them. The CDR3 contains 11 residues. CDR1 is MGHDK and CDR2 is SYGVNS in the germline V gene. The CDR3 here is CATSIRGEAFF. CDR3 in DNA: TGTGCCACCTCAATCAGGGGTGAAGCTTTCTTT.

V gene TRBV6-2 or TRBV6-3 combines with J gene TRBJ2-2; 8 positions agree with TRBD2. Germline V gene data show CDR1 as MNHEY and CDR2 as SVGEGT. CDR3 size: 14 residues. The trim removed 2 bases at V and 7 bases at J, leaving 3 bases unmatched. The CDR3 region is CASSYEREYGELFF. The CDR3 DNA follows: TGTGCCAGCAGTTACGAGCGGGAGTACGGGGAGCTGTTTTTT.

The CDR3 is CASSPLTGNTEAFF. The CDR3 DNA follows: TGTGCCAGTAGTCCCCTGACAGGGAACACTGAAGCTTTCTTT. V is TRBV19 and J is TRBJ1-1, with D possibly TRBD1 on 6 matching bases. CDR3 length equals 14 residues. The V end was cut by 5 bases, the J end by 1 base, with 11 bases between. Per the germline V gene, CDR1 is LNHDA and CDR2 is SQIVND (reference sequence). Based on the CDR3 plus reference TRBV19 and TRBJ1-1, the full variable domain is DGGITQSPKYLFRKEGQNVTLSCEQNLNHDAMYWYRQDPGQGLRLIYYSQIVNDFQKGDIAEGYSVSREKKESFPLTVTSAQKNPTAFYLCASSPLTGNTEAFFGQGTRLTVV.

The rearrangement joins TRBV11-2 to TRBJ2-7, with D possibly matching TRBD2 (6 bases). Between the trimmed V and J ends, which lost 3 bases and 0 bases, there was a span of 9 bases. CDR3 size: 14 residues. Germline assignment: CDR1 SGHAT and CDR2 FQNNGV. CDR3 residues: CASSFRGTSYEQYF. Written as DNA, the CDR3 is TGTGCCAGCAGCTTCCGGGGGACCTCCTACGAGCAGTACTTC.

In DNA, the CDR3 is TGTGCCAGTAGTGCACAACCGGGACAGATTAGCAATCAGCCCCAGCATTTT. It specifies CASSAQPGQISNQPQHF. The rearrangement links TRBV19 to TRBJ1-5; 7 bases match TRBD1. This CDR3 spans 17 amino acids. J gave up 0 bases and V 5 bases, and 10 bases lay outside the gene matches. The germline V gene encodes CDR1 LNHDA and CDR2 SQIVND (reference sequence).

The chain recombines TRBV5-4 with TRBJ2-3; 7 bases are a match to TRBD2. Germline V gives CDR1 SGHNT, CDR2 YYREEE (reference sequence). This CDR3 comprises 16 residues. J gave up 2 bases and V 0 bases, and 6 bases lay outside the gene matches. CDR3 sequence (DNA): TGTGCCAGCAGCTTGGATCCGGGAGGCCCCACAGATACGCAGTATTTT. This codes for CASSLDPGGPTDTQYF.

CDR3 sequence (DNA): TGTGTTTACTTCTACGAGCAGTACTTC. It specifies CVYFYEQYF. The chain has TRBV27 and TRBJ2-7; D not certain. From germline, CDR1 is MNHEY and CDR2 SMNVEV (reference sequence). This CDR3 is 9 amino acids long.

The CDR3 is CATSDPGLAGVSYNEQFF. The DNA for the CDR3 is TGTGCCACCAGTGATCCGGGACTAGCGGGAGTATCCTACAATGAGCAGTTCTTC. V and J are TRBV24-1 and TRBJ2-1; 14 bases are a match to TRBD2. CDR1 is KGHDR and CDR2 is SFDVKD in the germline V gene. CDR3 size: 18 residues. Trimming cost V 3 bases and J 1 base; bases outside gene matches: 4.

This chain uses TRBV5-6 with TRBJ2-3; D uncertain. Germline loops: CDR1 SGHDT, CDR2 YYEEEE. Trimming cost V 0 bases and J 2 bases, with 16 bases left between them. The CDR3 runs 17 residues. The CDR3 sequence: CASSLDGLVVVTDTQYF. The CDR3 coding sequence is TGTGCCAGCAGCTTGGATGGCCTAGTTGTTGTCACAGATACGCAGTATTTT.

The count of this clone is one. The rearrangement joins TRBV28 to TRBJ2-1, with 9 bases matching TRBD2. The CDR3 contains 20 residues. Per germline, CDR1 MDHEN and CDR2 SYDVKM. The V and J ends lost 3 bases and 3 bases, in that order; junction bases with no gene match: 18. Here the CDR3 DNA reads TGTGCCAGCAGTTTCCCACCAGCGGGAGGTCTCTCGTGGGGCTACAATGAGCAGTTCTTC. Translated, it gives CASSFPPAGGLSWGYNEQFF. The full variable domain, completed using reference TRBV28 and TRBJ2-1, is DVKVTQSSRYLVKRTGEKVFLECVQDMDHENMFWYRQDPGLGLRLIYFSYDVKMKEKGDIPEGYSVSREKKERFSLILESASTNQTSMYLCASSFPPAGGLSWGYNEQFFGPGTRLTVL.

The chain combines TRBV6-5 with TRBJ2-2; 9 bases align to TRBD1. CDR3 size: 16 residues. Germline values: CDR1 MNHEY, CDR2 SVGAGI. V shed 2 bases and J 2 bases; nucleotides not matched to a gene: 3. CDR3 in amino acids: CASSYGTGPNTGELFF. The CDR3 DNA follows: TGTGCCAGCAGTTACGGGACAGGGCCAAACACCGGGGAGCTGTTTTTT.

This chain joins TRBV4-2 and TRBJ2-3; a possible D gene is TRBD2 (6 bases). CDR1 and CDR2 from the germline V gene are LGHNA and YNFKEQ. This CDR3 is 17 amino acids long. Between the trimmed V and J ends, which lost 0 bases and 4 bases, there was a span of 17 bases. CDR3 amino acids: CASSQDRTSGSADTQYF. CDR3 DNA: TGTGCCAGCAGCCAAGATCGTACTTCCGGGAGCGCAGATACGCAGTATTTT.

This clone was seen once. V gene TRBV19 combines with J gene TRBJ2-2; TRBD2 aligns across 11 bases. Germline lookup yields CDR1 LNHDA and CDR2 SQIVND (reference sequence). V dropped 7 bases and J dropped 2; count of bases not matched to a gene: 6. The CDR3 has 16 residues. The chain's CDR3 is CASKGLADINTGELFF. CDR3 sequence (DNA): TGTGCCAGTAAGGGACTAGCGGATATAAACACCGGGGAGCTGTTTTTT.

The chain has TRBV5-4 and TRBJ2-1; 7 bases map to TRBD2. The CDR3 is 16 amino acids. V shed 0 bases, J shed 1 base, and the junction held 4 bases outside the gene matches. The germline V gene has CDR1 SGHNT and CDR2 YYREEE (reference sequence). Here the CDR3 DNA reads TGTGCCAGCAGCTTGGGGCGGGAGAGTTCCTACAATGAGCAGTTCTTC. It encodes CASSLGRESSYNEQFF.

The chain couples TRBV6-6 to TRBJ2-3; possibly TRBD1 for D (8 bases). The CDR3 extends over 17 amino acids. Deletions cut 5 bases from V and 4 bases from J, with 22 bases between. The germline V gene has CDR1 MNHNY and CDR2 SVGAGI (reference sequence). This chain's CDR3 is CASSPQFWTGRADTQYF. In DNA form, the CDR3 reads TGTGCCAGCAGTCCGCAATTCTGGACAGGGAGGGCAGATACGCAGTATTTT.

The rearrangement joins TRBV5-1 to TRBJ1-6, with D unclear. Trimming took 0 bases from V and 7 from J, leaving 11 bases between them. Per the germline V gene, CDR1 is SGHRS and CDR2 is YFSETQ. The CDR3 is 15 amino acids. CDR3: CASSLVPGYNSPLHF. The CDR3 nucleotides read TGCGCCAGCAGCTTGGTTCCGGGATACAATTCACCCCTCCACTTT.

The rearrangement links TRBV7-6 to TRBJ2-3; 12 nucleotides line up with TRBD2. The germline gives CDR1 SGHVS, CDR2 FNYEAQ. With V trimmed by 0 bases and J by 4 bases, 5 bases remained unmatched. The CDR3 covers 17 residues. The CDR3 region has the DNA TGTGCCAGCAGCTTAGCTTCTAGCGGGAGGGGGCCAGATACGCAGTATTTT. As protein: CASSLASSGRGPDTQYF.